This T cell receptor (beta chain) came from a study of blood T cells in healthy people across ages. CDR1 is LGHNA and CDR2 is YNFKEQ in the germline V gene. This CDR3 spans 16 amino acids. Sample-barcoded 5' priming and a J-beta primer mix drove a second PCR of about 7 to 11 cycles. Via MiXCR, TCRdb re-called the 5' RACE reads, giving one row per CDR3 protein. The sample yields 850,000 to 1,000,000 distinct CDR3 sequences, 45% to 50% seen once. Points on this clonotype: The junction and the germline gene differ at one end; a read error may be behind it.

The TCR sequence derives from a man aged 25 to 40 in good health. The source material was blood. The V call is TRBV4-2, the J call TRBJ2-3; TRBD2 matches 9 bases. In DNA form, the CDR3 reads TGTGTCAGCAGCCAAGGACTGGCGGGGGGGCCAGATACGCAGTATTTT. It translates to CVSSQGLAGGPDTQYF.